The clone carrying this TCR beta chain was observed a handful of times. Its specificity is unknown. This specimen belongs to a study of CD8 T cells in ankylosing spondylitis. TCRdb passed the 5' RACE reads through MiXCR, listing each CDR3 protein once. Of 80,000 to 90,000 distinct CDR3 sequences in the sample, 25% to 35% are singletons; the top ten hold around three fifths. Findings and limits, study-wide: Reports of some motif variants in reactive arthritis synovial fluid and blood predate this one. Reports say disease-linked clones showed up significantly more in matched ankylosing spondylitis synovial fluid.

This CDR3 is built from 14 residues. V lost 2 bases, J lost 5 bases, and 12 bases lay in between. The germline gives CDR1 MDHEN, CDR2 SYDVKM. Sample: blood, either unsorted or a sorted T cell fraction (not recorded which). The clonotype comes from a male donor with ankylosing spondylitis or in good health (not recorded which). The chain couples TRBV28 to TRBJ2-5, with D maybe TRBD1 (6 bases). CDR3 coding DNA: TGTGCCAGCAGTTTACAGGGGATGGTGGAGACCCAGTACTTC. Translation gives CASSLQGMVETQYF.